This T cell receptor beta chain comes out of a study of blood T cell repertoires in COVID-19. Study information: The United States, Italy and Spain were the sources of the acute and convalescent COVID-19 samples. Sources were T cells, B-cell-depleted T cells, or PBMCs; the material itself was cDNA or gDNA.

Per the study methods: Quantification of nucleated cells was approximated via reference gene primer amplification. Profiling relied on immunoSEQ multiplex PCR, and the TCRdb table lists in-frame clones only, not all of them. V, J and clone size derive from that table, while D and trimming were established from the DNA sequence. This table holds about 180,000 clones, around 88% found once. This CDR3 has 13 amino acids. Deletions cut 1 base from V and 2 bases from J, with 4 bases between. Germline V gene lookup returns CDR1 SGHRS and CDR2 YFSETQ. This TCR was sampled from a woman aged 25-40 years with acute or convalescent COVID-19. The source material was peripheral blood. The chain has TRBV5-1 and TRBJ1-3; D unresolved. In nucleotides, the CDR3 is TGCGCCAGCAGCTTGCGGGCTGGAAACACCATATATTTT. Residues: CASSLRAGNTIYF.